This TCR beta chain was captured by sequencing in a study of T cells after yellow fever vaccination. Study-wide findings and caveats: Bulk-population clonotypes that are abundant could appear as contaminants in FACS-sorted repertoires. Among all clonotypes, a small share was observed in both CD4 and CD8 compartments.

Trimming removed 1 base from V and 5 bases from J, with 8 bases in between. Germline CDR1 reads MNHNS; CDR2 reads SASEGT. This CDR3 is built from 13 residues. TCRdb re-analysed the 5' RACE reads in MiXCR, keeping a single row per CDR3 protein. The data show about 550,000 distinct CDR3 sequences, under 25% seen once. For this clonotype: Its antigen is unknown.

The specimen was PBMCs, collected 15 days after the yellow fever booster vaccination. The TCR sequence derives from a man aged 30 to 45 who received the YFV17D yellow fever vaccine. The rearrangement joins TRBV6-1 to TRBJ2-5; D is possibly TRBD2 (5 bases). Here the CDR3 DNA reads TGTGCCAGCAGTGAAGTCAGGAGGGAGACCCAGTACTTC. Protein product: CASSEVRRETQYF.